A single sample is the source of the 13 T cell receptor beta chains below, sequenced in a study of blood T cell repertoires in COVID-19. The table came from immunoSEQ multiplex PCR; TCRdb's copy has only in-frame clones and leaves some out. Of 250,000 to 300,000 clones listed, about 90% are singletons. The specimen was PBMCs or T cells enriched from blood (not recorded which). The source of these receptors is a human donor in a cohort exposed to, infected with or recovered from COVID-19 (not recorded which). The donor label of this sample is uncertain.

The chain carries TRBV18 and TRBJ1-1; perhaps TRBD1 as D (5 bases). The CDR3 length is 15 residues. The germline V and J ends were trimmed by 4 bases and 1 base, with 13 bases remaining between them. The V gene's germline CDR1 is KGHSH and CDR2 LQKENI. The CDR3, as DNA: TGTGCCAGCTCACGACAAGGGGAGGGGAACACTGAAGCTTTCTTT. This codes for CASSRQGEGNTEAFF.

The chain has TRBV29-1 and TRBJ2-1, with D possibly TRBD1 on 6 matching bases. The CDR3 loop spans 15 amino acids. CDR1 and CDR2 from the germline V gene are SQVTM and ANQGSEA. V was cut by 1 base and J by 6 bases, with 16 bases left in between. The CDR3 loop is CSVEASGTPINEQFF. For the CDR3, the DNA is TGCAGCGTTGAAGCTTCCGGGACACCGATCAATGAGCAGTTCTTC.

The chain links TRBV11-1 to TRBJ2-3; D call uncertain. The V gene's germline CDR1 is SGHAT and CDR2 FQDESV (reference sequence). V lost 1 base and J 0 bases, leaving 8 bases between the germline ends. CDR3 size: 15 residues. CDR3 nucleotides: TGTGCCAGCAGCTTAGTGGGCTCTAGCACAGATACGCAGTATTTT. Amino acid sequence: CASSLVGSSTDTQYF.

This chain uses TRBV9 with TRBJ2-5, with a tentative D call TRBD1 (6 bases). Per the germline V gene, CDR1 is SGDLS and CDR2 is YYNGEE. The CDR3 has 15 residues. V was pared by 0 bases and J by 4 bases, with 13 bases between. The CDR3 coding sequence is TGTGCCAGCAGCGTAGAGGGACATCGAGGAGAGACCCAGTACTTC. This encodes CASSVEGHRGETQYF. Looking up the rest from reference TRBV9 and TRBJ2-5 gives the full variable domain: DSGVTQTPKHLITATGQRVTLRCSPRSGDLSVYWYQQSLDQGLQFLIQYYNGEERAKGNILERFSAQQFPDLHSELNLSSLELGDSALYFCASSVEGHRGETQYFGPGTRLLVL.

The V and J genes are TRBV24-1 and TRBJ2-7, with D possibly matching TRBD1 (6 bases). The V gene lost 3 bases and the J gene lost 4 bases, with 12 bases spanning the gap. Germline V gene sequence: CDR1 KGHDR, CDR2 SFDVKD. The CDR3 length is 14 residues. The CDR3 sequence: CATSDVGQTYEQYF. In DNA form, the CDR3 reads TGTGCCACCAGTGATGTTGGACAGACTTACGAGCAGTACTTC.

With respect to this clone: Other DNA variants within this sample encode the same CDR3. The chain carries TRBV30 and TRBJ1-5; tentatively, D is TRBD1 (6 bases). This CDR3 spans 13 amino acids. Germline V gives CDR1 GTSNPN, CDR2 SVGIG (reference sequence). V was cut by 0 bases and J by 5 bases, with 8 bases left in between. This CDR3 reads CAWSVRGDQPQHF. In DNA, the CDR3 is TGTGCCTGGAGTGTCAGGGGCGATCAGCCCCAGCATTTT. The entire variable domain, with the rest obtained from reference TRBV30 and TRBJ1-5, is as follows: SQTIHQWPATLVQPVGSPLSLECTVEGTSNPNLYWYRQAAGRGLQLLFYSVGIGQISSEVPQNLSASRPQDRQFILSSKKLLLSDSGFYLCAWSVRGDQPQHFGDGTRLSIL.

V and J are TRBV27 and TRBJ2-7; 13 bases align to TRBD2. V trimming: 6 bases; J trimming: 4 bases; junction bases outside the gene matches: 6. The CDR3 length is 15 residues. Germline CDR1 reads MNHEY; CDR2 reads SMNVEV (reference sequence). CDR3 coding DNA: TGTGCCAGCAGCTTAGGACTAGCGGGGGAATACGAGCAGTACTTC. Translated: CASSLGLAGEYEQYF.

The genes are TRBV5-6 and TRBJ2-3; 12 nucleotides match TRBD1. The CDR3 loop spans 14 amino acids. The V and J ends lost 4 bases and 5 bases, in that order; junction bases with no gene match: 2. Germline values: CDR1 SGHDT, CDR2 YYEEEE. DNA of the CDR3: TGTGCCAGCAGCGGGACAGGGGGCAGAGATACGCAGTATTTT. Protein sequence: CASSGTGGRDTQYF.

The chain uses TRBV6-2 or TRBV6-3 and TRBJ1-5, with D possibly matching TRBD1 (6 bases). The CDR3 spans 14 residues. In germline, CDR1 is MNHEY, CDR2 SVGEGT. V lost 6 bases, J lost 5 bases, and 14 bases lay in between. For the CDR3, the DNA is TGTGCCAGCAGCCGCTACAGGGAAGATCAGCCCCAGCATTTT. It yields the protein CASSRYREDQPQHF.

This chain links TRBV21-1 with TRBJ1-6; no DNA check was done on the table's D call, TRBD1. TRBV21-1 is listed as a pseudogene. This CDR3 region has 18 residues. The CDR3 DNA is TGTGCCAGCAGCAACCGGGACAGGGGTCTACCTTTAAATTCACCCCTCCACTTT. Translating gives CASSNRDRGLPLNSPLHF.

The gene calls are TRBV30 and TRBJ1-1, with a tentative D call TRBD1 (5 bases). CDR1 is GTSNPN and CDR2 is SVGIG in the germline V gene (reference sequence). The CDR3 spans 16 residues. Trimming took 2 bases from V and 4 from J, leaving 20 bases between them. CDR3 loop: CAWSKGSGLEGTEAFF. For the CDR3, the DNA is TGTGCCTGGAGTAAGGGGTCGGGACTCGAAGGCACTGAAGCTTTCTTT.

The J gene is TRBJ1-3, the V gene TRBV23-1; D is uncertain. TRBV23-1 is flagged as an ORF with uncertain function. The length of the CDR3 is 13 residues. With 9 bases removed from V and 3 bases from J, the gap between germline ends came to 12 bases. CDR3 in DNA: TGCGCCAGGCCGGGTTTCGGTGGAAACACCATATATTTT. Encoded protein: CARPGFGGNTIYF.

This rearrangement joins TRBV7-9 to TRBJ2-3, with 9 bases fitting TRBD2. Trimming took 0 bases from V and 6 from J; bases not matched to a gene: 13. This CDR3 region has 18 residues. The germline gives CDR1 SEHNR, CDR2 FQNEAQ (reference sequence). The CDR3 reads CASSLARGGGRAEDTQYF. The CDR3 nucleotides read TGTGCCAGCAGCTTAGCCCGCGGGGGGGGCAGAGCGGAGGATACGCAGTATTTT.